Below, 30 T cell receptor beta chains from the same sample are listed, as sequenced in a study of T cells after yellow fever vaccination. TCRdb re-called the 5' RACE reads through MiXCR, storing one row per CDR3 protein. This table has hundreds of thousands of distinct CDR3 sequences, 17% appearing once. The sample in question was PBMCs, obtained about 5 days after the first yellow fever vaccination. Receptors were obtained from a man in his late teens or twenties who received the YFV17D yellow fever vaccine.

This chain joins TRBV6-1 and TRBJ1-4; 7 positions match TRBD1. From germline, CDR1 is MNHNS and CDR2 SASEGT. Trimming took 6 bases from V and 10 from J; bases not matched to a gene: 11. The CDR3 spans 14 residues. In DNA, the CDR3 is TGTGCCAGCAGCCCCGGACAGGACCTCGGAAAACTGTTTTTT. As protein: CASSPGQDLGKLFF.

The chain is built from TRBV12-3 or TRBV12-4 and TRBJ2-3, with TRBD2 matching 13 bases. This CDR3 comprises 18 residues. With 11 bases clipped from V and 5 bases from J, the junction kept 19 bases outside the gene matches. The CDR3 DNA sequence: TGTGCCTTCAGTTTACCGCCAGGACTAGCGGGGGCCCAAGATACGCAGTATTTT. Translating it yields CAFSLPPGLAGAQDTQYF.

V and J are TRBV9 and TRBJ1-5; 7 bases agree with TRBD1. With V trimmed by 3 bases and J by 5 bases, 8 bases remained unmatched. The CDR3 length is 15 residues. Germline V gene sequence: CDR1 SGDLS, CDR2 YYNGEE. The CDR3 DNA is TGTGCCAGCAGCGCCGGGACAGTTGCCGATCAGCCCCAGCATTTT. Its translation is CASSAGTVADQPQHF.

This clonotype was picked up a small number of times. CDR3 protein: CASSLDVHGGPSNRQFF. DNA of the CDR3: TGCGCCAGCAGCTTGGACGTCCACGGGGGCCCCAGTAACCGTCAGTTCTTC. The J gene is TRBJ2-1, the V gene TRBV5-1, with D perhaps TRBD1 or TRBD2 (6 bases each). The CDR3 covers 17 residues. The V end lost 0 bases, the J end lost 13 bases, and 26 bases lay between the germline ends. Germline loops: CDR1 SGHRS, CDR2 YFSETQ.

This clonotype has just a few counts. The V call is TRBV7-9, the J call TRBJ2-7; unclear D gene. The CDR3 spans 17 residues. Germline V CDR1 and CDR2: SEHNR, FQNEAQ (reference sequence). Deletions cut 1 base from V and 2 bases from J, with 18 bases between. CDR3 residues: CASSLVGSGPEAYEQYF. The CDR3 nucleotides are TGTGCCAGCAGCTTAGTCGGGTCAGGCCCCGAAGCCTACGAGCAGTACTTC.

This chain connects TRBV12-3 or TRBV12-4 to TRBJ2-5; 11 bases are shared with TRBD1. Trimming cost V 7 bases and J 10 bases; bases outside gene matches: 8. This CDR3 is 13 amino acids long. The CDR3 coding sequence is TGTGCCAGCACTCCGGGACAGGGGGTCAGCCAGTACTTC. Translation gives CASTPGQGVSQYF.

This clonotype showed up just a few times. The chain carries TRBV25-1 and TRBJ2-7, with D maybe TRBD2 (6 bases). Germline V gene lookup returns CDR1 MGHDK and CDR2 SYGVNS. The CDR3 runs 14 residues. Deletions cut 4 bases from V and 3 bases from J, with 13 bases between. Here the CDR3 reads CASSGIGGGYEQYV. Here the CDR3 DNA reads TGTGCCAGCAGTGGGATTGGGGGAGGCTACGAGCAGTACGTC.

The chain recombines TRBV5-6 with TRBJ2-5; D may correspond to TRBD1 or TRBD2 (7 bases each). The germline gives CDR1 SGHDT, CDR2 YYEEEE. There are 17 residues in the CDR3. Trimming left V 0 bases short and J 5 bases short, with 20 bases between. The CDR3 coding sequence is TGTGCCAGCAGCTTGGCGCAGGGGAGGGGGCAATGGGAGACCCAGTACTTC. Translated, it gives CASSLAQGRGQWETQYF.

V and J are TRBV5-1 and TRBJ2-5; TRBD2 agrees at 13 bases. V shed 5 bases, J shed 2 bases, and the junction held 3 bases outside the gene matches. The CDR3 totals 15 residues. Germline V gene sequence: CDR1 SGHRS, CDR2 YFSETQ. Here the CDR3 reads CASRTSGGPQETQYF. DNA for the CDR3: TGCGCCAGCAGGACTAGCGGGGGGCCACAAGAGACCCAGTACTTC. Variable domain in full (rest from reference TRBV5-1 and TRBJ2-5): KAGVTQTPRYLIKTRGQQVTLSCSPISGHRSVSWYQQTPGQGLQFLFEYFSETQRNKGNFPGRFSGRQFSNSRSEMNVSTLELGDSALYLCASRTSGGPQETQYFGPGTRLLVL.

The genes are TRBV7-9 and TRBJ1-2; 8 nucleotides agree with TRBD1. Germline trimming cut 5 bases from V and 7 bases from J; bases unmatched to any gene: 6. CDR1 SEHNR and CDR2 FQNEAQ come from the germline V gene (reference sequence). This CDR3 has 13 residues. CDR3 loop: CASSPQGAGGYTF. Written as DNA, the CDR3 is TGTGCCAGCAGCCCGCAGGGGGCAGGTGGCTACACCTTC.

CDR3 region: CSVGADIGEKLFF. The CDR3 region has the DNA TGCAGCGTTGGGGCGGACATCGGTGAAAAACTGTTTTTT. This chain connects TRBV29-1 to TRBJ1-4; the D gene is possibly TRBD1 (5 bases). Trimming shortened V by 4 bases and J by 7 bases, and 13 bases separated the two germline ends. The length of the CDR3 is 13 residues. Germline assignment: CDR1 SQVTM and CDR2 ANQGSEA.

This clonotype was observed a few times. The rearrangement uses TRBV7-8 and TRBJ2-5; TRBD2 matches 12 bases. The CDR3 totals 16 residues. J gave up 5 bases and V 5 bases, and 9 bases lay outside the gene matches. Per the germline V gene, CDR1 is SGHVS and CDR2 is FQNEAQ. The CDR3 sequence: CASSPGLAGGPETQYF. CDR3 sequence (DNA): TGTGCCAGCAGCCCTGGGCTAGCGGGGGGGCCGGAGACCCAGTACTTC.

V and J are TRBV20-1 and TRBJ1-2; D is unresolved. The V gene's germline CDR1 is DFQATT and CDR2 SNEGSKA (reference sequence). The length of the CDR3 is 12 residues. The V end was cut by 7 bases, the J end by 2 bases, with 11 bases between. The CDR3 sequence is CSVPPGNYGYTF. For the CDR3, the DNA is TGCAGTGTCCCCCCCGGAAACTATGGCTACACCTTC.

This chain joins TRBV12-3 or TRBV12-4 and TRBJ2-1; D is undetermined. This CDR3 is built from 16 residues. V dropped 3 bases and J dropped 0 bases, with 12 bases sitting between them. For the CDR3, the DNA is TGTGCCAGCAGTTTTTCACCGGCGAACTCCTACAATGAGCAGTTCTTC. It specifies CASSFSPANSYNEQFF.

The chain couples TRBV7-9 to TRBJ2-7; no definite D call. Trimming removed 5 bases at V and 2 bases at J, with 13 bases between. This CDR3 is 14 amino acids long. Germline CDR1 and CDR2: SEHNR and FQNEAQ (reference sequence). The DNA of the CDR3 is TGTGCCAGCAGCCTAGGACGGAATACCTACGAGCAGTACGTC. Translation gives CASSLGRNTYEQYV.

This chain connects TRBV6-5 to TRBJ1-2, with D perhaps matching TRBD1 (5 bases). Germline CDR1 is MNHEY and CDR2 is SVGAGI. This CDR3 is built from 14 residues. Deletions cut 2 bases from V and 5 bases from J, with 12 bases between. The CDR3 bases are TGTGCCAGCAGTTACGTACGAGGGGATTATGGCTACACCTTC. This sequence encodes CASSYVRGDYGYTF.

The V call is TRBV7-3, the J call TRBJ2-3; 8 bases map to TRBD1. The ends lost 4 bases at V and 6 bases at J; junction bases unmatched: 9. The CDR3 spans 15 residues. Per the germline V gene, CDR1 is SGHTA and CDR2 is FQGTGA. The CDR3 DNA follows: TGTGCCAGCAGCTCGACAGGGGCATTGGTGGATACGCAGTATTTT. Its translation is CASSSTGALVDTQYF.

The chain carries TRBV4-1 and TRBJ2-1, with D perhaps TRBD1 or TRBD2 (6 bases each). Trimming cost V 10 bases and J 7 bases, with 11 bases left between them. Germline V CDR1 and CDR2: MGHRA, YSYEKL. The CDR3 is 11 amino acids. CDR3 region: CATEGGNEQFF. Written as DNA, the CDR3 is TGCGCCACCGAAGGGGGGAATGAGCAGTTCTTC.

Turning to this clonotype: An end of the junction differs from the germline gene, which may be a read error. The chain's CDR3 is CASRTGTTQGTQYF. The CDR3 DNA reads as TGTGCCAGTAGAACCGGGACGACCCAAGGGACCCAGTACTTC. The V and J genes are TRBV19 and TRBJ2-5; D might be TRBD1 or TRBD2, each matching 5 bases. CDR1 is LNHDA and CDR2 is SQIVND in the germline V gene (reference sequence). The CDR3 runs to 14 residues.

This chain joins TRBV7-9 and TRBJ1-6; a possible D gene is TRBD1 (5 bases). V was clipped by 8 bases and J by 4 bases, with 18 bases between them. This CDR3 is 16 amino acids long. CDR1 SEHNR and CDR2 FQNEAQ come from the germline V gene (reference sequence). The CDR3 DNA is TGTGCCAGCGATGACGAATTCAGGGAATATAATTCACCCCTCCACTTT. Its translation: CASDDEFREYNSPLHF.

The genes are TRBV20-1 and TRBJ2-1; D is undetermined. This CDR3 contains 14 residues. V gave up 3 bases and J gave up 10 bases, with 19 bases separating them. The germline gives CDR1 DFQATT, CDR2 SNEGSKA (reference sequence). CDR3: CSASGSHYAEEQFF. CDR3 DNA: TGCAGTGCTAGTGGTAGCCACTACGCGGAAGAGCAGTTCTTC.

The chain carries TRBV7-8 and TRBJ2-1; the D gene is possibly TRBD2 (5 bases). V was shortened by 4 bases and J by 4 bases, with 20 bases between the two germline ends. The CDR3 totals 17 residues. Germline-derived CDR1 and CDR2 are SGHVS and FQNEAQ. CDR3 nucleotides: TGTGCCAGCAGCTCCCGCCTTGGGAAGCGGATTTACAATGAGCAGTTCTTC. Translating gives CASSSRLGKRIYNEQFF.

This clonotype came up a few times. CDR3 sequence reads: CASSISGTGNTEAFF. The CDR3 DNA reads as TGCGCCAGCTCAATATCCGGGACAGGGAACACTGAAGCTTTCTTT. The rearrangement links TRBV5-1 to TRBJ1-1, with 8 bases that match TRBD1. In germline, CDR1 is SGHRS, CDR2 YFSETQ. The V and J ends lost 7 bases and 1 base, in that order; junction bases with no gene match: 9. This CDR3 has 15 amino acids.

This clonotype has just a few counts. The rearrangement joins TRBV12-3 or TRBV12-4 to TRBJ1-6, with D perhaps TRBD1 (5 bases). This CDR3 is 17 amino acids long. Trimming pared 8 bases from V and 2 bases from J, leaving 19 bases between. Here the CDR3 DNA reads TGTGCCAGCTCCGGCTACGGCAGGGCGGCCTATAATTCACCCCTCCACTTT. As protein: CASSGYGRAAYNSPLHF.

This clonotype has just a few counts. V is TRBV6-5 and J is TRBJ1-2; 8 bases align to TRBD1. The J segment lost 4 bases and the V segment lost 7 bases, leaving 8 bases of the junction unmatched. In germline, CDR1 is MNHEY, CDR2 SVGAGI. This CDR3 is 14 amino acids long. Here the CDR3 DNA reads TGTGCCAGCACCAAGACAGGGGCTTCCTATGGCTACACCTTC. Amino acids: CASTKTGASYGYTF.

Written as DNA, the CDR3 is TGCAGTGCTAGACCGGGGGGGGATCAGCCCCAGCATTTT. Translating it yields CSARPGGDQPQHF. V is TRBV20-1 and J is TRBJ1-5, with a weak D call TRBD1 (5 bases). CDR1 is DFQATT, CDR2 SNEGSKA, per germline (reference sequence). With 2 bases removed from V and 5 bases from J, the gap between germline ends came to 10 bases. CDR3 length: 13 residues.

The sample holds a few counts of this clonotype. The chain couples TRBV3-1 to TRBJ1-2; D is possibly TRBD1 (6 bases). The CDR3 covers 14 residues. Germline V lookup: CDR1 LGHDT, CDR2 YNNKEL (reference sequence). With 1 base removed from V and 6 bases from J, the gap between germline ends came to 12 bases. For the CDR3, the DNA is TGTGCCAGCAGCCAAGGACAGGCCTGGGATGGCTACACCTTC. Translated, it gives CASSQGQAWDGYTF. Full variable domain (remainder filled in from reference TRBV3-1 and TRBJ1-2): DTAVSQTPKYLVTQMGNDKSIKCEQNLGHDTMYWYKQDSKKFLKIMFSYNNKELIINETVPNRFSPKSPDKAHLNLHINSLELGDSAVYFCASSQGQAWDGYTFGSGTRLTVV.

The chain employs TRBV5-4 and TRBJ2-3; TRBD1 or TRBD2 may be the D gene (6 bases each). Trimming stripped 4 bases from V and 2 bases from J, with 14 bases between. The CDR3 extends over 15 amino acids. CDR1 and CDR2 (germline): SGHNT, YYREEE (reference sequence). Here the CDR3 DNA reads TGTGCCAGCAGCGGGGGCGGGGCTATCACAGATACGCAGTATTTT. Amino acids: CASSGGGAITDTQYF. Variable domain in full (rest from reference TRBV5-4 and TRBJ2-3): ETGVTQSPTHLIKTRGQQVTLRCSSQSGHNTVSWYQQALGQGPQFIFQYYREEENGRGNFPPRFSGLQFPNYSSELNVNALELDDSALYLCASSGGGAITDTQYFGPGTRLTVL.

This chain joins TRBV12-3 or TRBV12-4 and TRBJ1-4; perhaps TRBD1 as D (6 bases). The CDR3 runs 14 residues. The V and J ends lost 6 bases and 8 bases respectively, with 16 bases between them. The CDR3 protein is CASSSTTGNEKLFF. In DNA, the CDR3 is TGTGCCAGCAGCTCTACTACAGGGAACGAAAAACTGTTTTTT.

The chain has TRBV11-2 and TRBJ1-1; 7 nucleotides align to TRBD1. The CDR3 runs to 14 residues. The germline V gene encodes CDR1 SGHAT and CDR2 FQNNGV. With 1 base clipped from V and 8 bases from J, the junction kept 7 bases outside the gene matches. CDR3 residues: CASSLGRGRLEAFF. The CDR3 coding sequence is TGTGCCAGCAGCTTAGGGAGGGGGCGCCTAGAAGCTTTCTTT.